The 21 T cell receptor beta chains in this list originate from one sample, sequenced in a study of regulatory T cells in long-lasting Graves disease. The authors built TCR beta libraries using iRepertoire HTBI primers and Arm-PCR of CDR3 regions. TCRdb analysed the multiplex PCR reads with MiXCR anew, one entry per CDR3 protein. This repertoire shows roughly 450,000 distinct CDR3 sequences, about 22% found once; its top ten account for about 12%. The sample's time point: persistent/refractory GD, antithyroid drugs over 5 years with positive TRAb. Following extraction of RNA from PBMCs, that RNA was used to make the TCR library. Here the sequenced sample was peripheral blood mononuclear cells (PBMCs), taken when the disease was refractory, from a patient treated with antithyroid drugs. These receptor sequences come from a female donor with Graves disease.

This clonotype was seen many times. V is TRBV12-3 or TRBV12-4 and J is TRBJ2-6, with TRBD1 matching 8 bases. V lost 5 bases to trimming and J lost 0 bases; unmatched junction nucleotides: 6. The length of the CDR3 is 17 residues. The CDR3 protein is CASSHGQGRSGANVLTF. DNA for the CDR3: TGTGCCAGCAGTCACGGACAGGGACGCTCTGGGGCCAACGTCCTGACTTTC.

This clonotype showed up many times. V usage is TRBV28 and J usage is TRBJ2-5; D gene ambiguous. Germline V gene lookup returns CDR1 MDHEN and CDR2 SYDVKM. The CDR3 runs to 13 residues. The CDR3 region has the DNA TGTCCTTCTTCGGTAGGATCCCAAGAGACCCAGTACTTC. Encoded protein: CPSSVGSQETQYF.

This clonotype turned up a few times. The CDR3 here is CASSLAGAADTQYF. The CDR3 DNA is TGTGCCAGCAGTCTAGCGGGAGCTGCGGATACGCAGTATTTT. The rearrangement joins TRBV7-3 to TRBJ2-3, with 10 nucleotides matching TRBD2. Germline values: CDR1 SGHTA, CDR2 FQGTGA. After removal of 6 bases from V and 6 bases from J, the junction contained 6 bases not matched to a gene. The CDR3 is made up of 14 amino acids.

This clonotype was seen many times. V usage is TRBV9 and J usage is TRBJ1-1; D is ambiguous. Germline lookup yields CDR1 SGDLS and CDR2 YYNGEE. Trimming removed 4 bases from V and 4 bases from J, with 11 bases in between. The CDR3 has 13 amino acids. This chain's CDR3 is CASSFTILTEAFF. The CDR3 DNA sequence: TGTGCCAGCAGCTTCACGATCCTCACTGAAGCTTTCTTT.

The chain links TRBV6-5 to TRBJ1-1, with 7 bases identical to TRBD1. There are 16 residues in the CDR3. V shed 1 base, J shed 2 bases, and the junction held 7 bases outside the gene matches. Germline values: CDR1 MNHEY, CDR2 SVGAGI. CDR3: CASSYLTGMRNTEAFF. The CDR3 DNA is TGTGCCAGCAGTTACTTGACAGGGATGCGAAACACTGAAGCTTTCTTT.

The chain links TRBV29-1 to TRBJ2-1; 10 nucleotides agree with TRBD1. V gave up 7 bases and J gave up 4 bases; unmatched junction bases: 16. The CDR3 is made up of 17 amino acids. Germline assignment: CDR1 SQVTM and CDR2 ANQGSEA. The CDR3, as DNA: TGCAGCGCCGCCGGGGGACAGGGGCTCTCGGGGTACAATGAGCAGTTCTTC. As protein: CSAAGGQGLSGYNEQFF.

V gene TRBV7-6 combines with J gene TRBJ2-2, with 7 bases fitting TRBD1. This CDR3 is built from 16 residues. The junction had 7 bases not matched to a gene; V was cut back by 5 bases and J by 1 base. CDR1 is SGHVS and CDR2 is FNYEAQ in the germline V gene. CDR3 in DNA: TGTGCCAGCAGCCTAAGACAGGGTCGGAACACCGGGGAGCTGTTTTTT. This translates into CASSLRQGRNTGELFF.

The V and J genes are TRBV11-2 and TRBJ2-2; D remains ambiguous. V dropped 3 bases and J dropped 1 base, with 12 bases sitting between them. Germline-derived CDR1 and CDR2 are SGHAT and FQNNGV. The CDR3 sequence is 16 residues long. The DNA of the CDR3 is TGTGCCAGCAGCTTCGCCCCTACGGGGAACACCGGGGAGCTGTTTTTT. This sequence encodes CASSFAPTGNTGELFF.

This clonotype was observed a few times. This chain joins TRBV5-1 and TRBJ2-7; perhaps TRBD2 as D (6 bases). Trimming shortened V by 2 bases and J by 6 bases, and 15 bases separated the two germline ends. Looked up from germline, CDR1 is SGHRS and CDR2 is YFSETQ. The CDR3 totals 14 residues. The CDR3 reads CASSFGQEAGEQYF. In DNA form, the CDR3 reads TGCGCCAGCAGCTTCGGTCAGGAAGCGGGCGAGCAGTACTTC.

The table lists this clonotype with many counts. The CDR3 nucleotides are TGTGCCAGCAGTTTATCGGGACCCCAGCATTTT. It translates to CASSLSGPQHF. The rearrangement uses TRBV12-3 or TRBV12-4 and TRBJ1-5; no definite D call. V lost 2 bases, J lost 10 bases, and 6 bases lay in between. The length of the CDR3 is 11 residues.

This clonotype was observed at least ten times. The rearrangement joins TRBV20-1 to TRBJ2-7; D call uncertain. The V and J ends lost 4 bases and 3 bases respectively, with 10 bases between them. Germline values: CDR1 DFQATT, CDR2 SNEGSKA (reference sequence). This CDR3 is 12 amino acids long. CDR3 bases: TGCAGTGCTACAGGAAATTACTACGAGCAGTACTTC. Amino acids: CSATGNYYEQYF.

This clonotype has at least ten counts. This chain joins TRBV28 and TRBJ1-1; D is ambiguous. Germline V gene data show CDR1 as MDHEN and CDR2 as SYDVKM. CDR3 size: 14 residues. The germline V and J ends were trimmed by 2 bases and 0 bases, with 7 bases remaining between them. The CDR3 region is CASSLPFMNTEAFF. CDR3 coding DNA: TGTGCCAGCAGTTTACCCTTCATGAACACTGAAGCTTTCTTT.

A word on this clonotype: This sequence may be a read error, since a much larger clone differs from it by one base. J is TRBJ1-2 and V is TRBV2; 9 bases agree with TRBD1. Germline V gene sequence: CDR1 SNHLY, CDR2 FYNNEI. There are 14 residues in the CDR3. With V trimmed by 6 bases and J by 8 bases, 10 bases remained unmatched. CDR3 protein: CASRSWTGVGGYTF. The CDR3 DNA reads TGTGCCAGCAGGAGCTGGACAGGGGTAGGCGGCTACACCTTC.

This clonotype was seen only once. CDR3 nucleotide sequence: TGTGCCAGCGCCATCGGGGATACGCAGTATTTT. Amino acid sequence: CASAIGDTQYF. The chain recombines TRBV6-2 or TRBV6-3 with TRBJ2-3; unclear D gene. Per germline, CDR1 MNHEY and CDR2 SVGEGT. V lost 8 bases and J 6 bases, leaving 9 bases between the germline ends. The CDR3 is 11 residues long.

This clonotype appeared many times. The V gene is TRBV7-9, the J gene TRBJ2-7, with D perhaps matching TRBD1 or TRBD2 (6 bases each). Trimming removed 1 base from V and 13 bases from J, with 20 bases in between. CDR1 is SEHNR, CDR2 FQNEAQ, per germline (reference sequence). This CDR3 has 14 residues. The CDR3, as DNA: TGTGCCAGCAGCTTAGGGAGGGGGTCATCCGGGGGATACTTC. This encodes CASSLGRGSSGGYF.

The rearrangement uses TRBV4-2 and TRBJ2-7, with a weak D call TRBD2 (5 bases). Germline CDR1 is LGHNA and CDR2 is YNFKEQ. V lost 11 bases and J 5 bases, leaving 19 bases between the germline ends. This CDR3 region has 13 residues. This CDR3 reads CALRAAVVDEQYF. CDR3 DNA sequence: TGTGCCTTGCGGGCTGCGGTCGTGGACGAGCAGTACTTC.

This clonotype occurred a few times. This chain links TRBV7-2 with TRBJ1-3; no clear D. The CDR3 covers 16 residues. Germline lookup yields CDR1 SGHTA and CDR2 FQGNSA. Trimming stripped 4 bases from V and 0 bases from J, with 13 bases between. The CDR3 reads CASSSTVLYSGNTIYF. CDR3 in DNA: TGTGCCAGCAGCTCAACCGTTCTCTACTCTGGAAACACCATATATTTT.

The sample holds many counts of this clonotype. The chain has TRBV12-3 or TRBV12-4 and TRBJ1-2; 7 bases align to TRBD1. The CDR3 is 14 residues long. V lost 4 bases to trimming and J lost 7 bases; unmatched junction nucleotides: 9. The CDR3 protein is CASSSTGVRGGYTF. CDR3 nucleotide sequence: TGTGCCAGCAGTTCTACAGGGGTTCGGGGTGGCTACACCTTC.

Ten or more counts support this clonotype. V and J are TRBV12-3 or TRBV12-4 and TRBJ2-7; 8 nucleotides agree with TRBD1. The V and J ends lost 5 bases and 3 bases, in that order; junction bases with no gene match: 9. The CDR3 totals 15 residues. For the CDR3, the DNA is TGTGCCAGCAGTGGCTCGAAAGACAGGGGCTACGAGCAGTACTTC. Translation: CASSGSKDRGYEQYF.

J is TRBJ2-3 and V is TRBV3-1, with unresolved D. CDR1 LGHDT and CDR2 YNNKEL come from the germline V gene (reference sequence). Trimming removed 0 bases from V and 0 bases from J, with 4 bases in between. The CDR3 has 14 amino acids. The CDR3 region has the DNA TGTGCCAGCAGCCAAGAGGGCAGCACAGATACGCAGTATTTT. Its protein product is CASSQEGSTDTQYF.

This clonotype was observed at least ten times. The chain has TRBV28 and TRBJ1-1, with D uncertain. Trimming cost V 3 bases and J 3 bases, with 23 bases left between them. CDR1 is MDHEN, CDR2 SYDVKM, per germline. The CDR3 is 18 residues long. The CDR3 here is CASSLVPPLYLRHTEAFF. CDR3 coding DNA: TGTGCCAGCAGTTTGGTCCCCCCCCTGTACCTCAGGCACACTGAAGCTTTCTTT.